The 27 T cell receptor beta chains listed next were all sequenced from one sample in a study of Graves' ophthalmopathy and Graves' hyperthyroidism (dated by TCRdb to between 2018 and 2020). TCRdb names Illumina HiSeq 2000 as the instrument used. For repertoire sequencing, the TCR beta CDR3 regions were amplified from RNA transcripts. The first round was an RT-PCR using HTBI primers with the Qiagen OneStep RT-PCR kit, and this first round was followed by a second-round multiplex PCR, then size selection and purification. TCRdb passed the public sequencing reads through fastp at Q25 and MiXCR, retaining productive beta sequences. Identical CDR3 proteins give one entry, which carries the most common genes and DNA. The sample records about 740,000 distinct CDR3 sequences, approximately 40% of which are singletons. The ten largest clones capture about 40% of the sample. The sequencing input was peripheral blood. The receptors shown here come from an adult man with Graves' ophthalmopathy.

The CDR3 region has the DNA TGTGCCAGCAGTTTCTTGCAGGACTACGAGCAGTACTTC. Translating it yields CASSFLQDYEQYF. The chain joins TRBV12-3 or TRBV12-4 to TRBJ2-7; D is unresolved. CDR3 size: 13 residues. V was trimmed by 3 bases and J by 3 bases, leaving 9 bases between them.

The V and J genes are TRBV10-3 and TRBJ1-1; TRBD1 aligns across 9 bases. V was pared by 9 bases and J by 1 base, with 6 bases of the junction left unmatched. The CDR3 contains 14 residues. Germline V CDR1 and CDR2: ENHRY, SYGVKD. CDR3 sequence reads: CAINRGQGNTEAFF. The DNA of the CDR3 is TGTGCCATAAACAGGGGGCAGGGGAACACTGAAGCTTTCTTT.

The V gene is TRBV20-1, the J gene TRBJ1-4; 7 nucleotides align to TRBD1. Germline V gene sequence: CDR1 DFQATT, CDR2 SNEGSKA (reference sequence). Trimming removed 2 bases from V and 9 bases from J; junction bases left unmatched: 3. The CDR3 consists of 12 residues. The chain's CDR3 is CSARPDRQKLFF. DNA for the CDR3: TGCAGTGCTAGACCGGACAGGCAAAAACTGTTTTTT.

This clonotype has just a few counts. The V and J genes are TRBV20-1 and TRBJ1-5, with D possibly matching TRBD1 (5 bases). The germline gives CDR1 DFQATT, CDR2 SNEGSKA (reference sequence). CDR3 size: 17 residues. V shed 0 bases and J shed 3 bases, with 18 bases lying between them. The CDR3 here is CSARDWGSATSNQPQHF. CDR3 coding DNA: TGCAGTGCTAGAGATTGGGGCAGCGCAACATCCAATCAGCCCCAGCATTTT.

V gene TRBV29-1 combines with J gene TRBJ2-3; no definite D call. Between the trimmed V and J ends, which lost 3 bases and 4 bases, there was a span of 5 bases. CDR1 is SQVTM and CDR2 is ANQGSEA in the germline V gene. The CDR3 length is 11 residues. Here the CDR3 reads CSVDRADTQYF. CDR3 coding DNA: TGCAGCGTTGACCGTGCAGATACGCAGTATTTT.

A few counts support this clonotype. An end of the junction differs from the germline gene, which may be a read error. The chain is built from TRBV10-2 and TRBJ1-1; maybe TRBD1 (5 bases). The CDR3 sequence is 13 residues long. CDR1 is WSHSY, CDR2 SAAADI, per germline. CDR3 region: CASSPRERGEAFF. The CDR3 DNA reads as TGTGCCAGCTCACCACGAGAGAGGGGTGAAGCTTTCTTT.

The table lists this clonotype with a few counts. The genes are TRBV7-2 and TRBJ1-5; 7 bases are shared with TRBD1. The V gene end was trimmed by 5 bases and the J gene end by 7 bases; junction bases not matched to a gene: 14. Germline CDR1 SGHTA, CDR2 FQGNSA. The CDR3 is 16 amino acids. The CDR3 DNA is TGTGCCAGCAGCCAAGAGTCGGTCCAGGGGGAACAGCCCCAGCATTTT. Residues: CASSQESVQGEQPQHF.

The rearrangement uses TRBV11-2 and TRBJ1-2; no clear D gene. Germline V gene sequence: CDR1 SGHAT, CDR2 FQNNGV. The CDR3 length is 15 residues. The V end was cut by 2 bases, the J end by 0 bases, with 10 bases between. The CDR3 spells CASSLLQRANYGYTF. Written as DNA, the CDR3 is TGTGCCAGCAGCTTACTACAAAGAGCTAACTATGGCTACACCTTC.

This clonotype was seen only a few times. V gene TRBV11-2 combines with J gene TRBJ1-6, with no clear D. The V gene's germline CDR1 is SGHAT and CDR2 FQNNGV. The CDR3 is made up of 17 amino acids. The V gene lost 6 bases and the J gene lost 0 bases, with 15 bases spanning the gap. CDR3 DNA: TGTGCCAGCAGTCTAACAAGGGTTCACTCCTATAATTCACCCCTCCACTTT. Translated, it gives CASSLTRVHSYNSPLHF. The whole variable domain, filled in from reference TRBV11-2 and TRBJ1-6, reads EAGVAQSPRYKIIEKRQSVAFWCNPISGHATLYWYQQILGQGPKLLIQFQNNGVVDDSQLPKDRFSAERLKGVDSTLKIQPAKLEDSAVYLCASSLTRVHSYNSPLHFGNGTRLTVT.

About this clonotype: Germline and junction disagree at one end, which may indicate a read error. The V call is TRBV11-2, the J call TRBJ2-7; 7 positions match TRBD2. The CDR3 loop spans 14 amino acids. Looked up from germline, CDR1 is SGHAT and CDR2 is FQNNGV. The CDR3: CAISLGGSEYEQYF. The DNA for the CDR3 is TGTGCCATCAGCCTCGGCGGGAGTGAGTACGAGCAGTACTTC.

This clonotype has more than one count but fewer than ten. The V call is TRBV7-6, the J call TRBJ2-3; 7 bases match TRBD2. The CDR3 covers 16 residues. The ends lost 5 bases at V and 5 bases at J; junction bases unmatched: 13. Germline V gene sequence: CDR1 SGHVS, CDR2 FNYEAQ. The CDR3 DNA is TGTGCCAGCAGCCTATTCGTTCGTGCTAGCGGAGATACGCAGTATTTT. Amino acids: CASSLFVRASGDTQYF. Full variable domain (missing parts from reference TRBV7-6 and TRBJ2-3): GAGVSQSPRYKVTKRGQDVALRCDPISGHVSLYWYRQALGQGPEFLTYFNYEAQQDKSGLPNDRFSAERPEGSISTLTIQRTEQRDSAMYRCASSLFVRASGDTQYFGPGTRLTVL.

The V gene is TRBV9, the J gene TRBJ1-6; D is possibly TRBD1 (5 bases). This CDR3 has 17 amino acids. Germline V lookup: CDR1 SGDLS, CDR2 YYNGEE. V was shortened by 3 bases and J by 4 bases, with 17 bases between the two germline ends. The CDR3 DNA sequence: TGTGCCAGCAGCGGGGATAGGGGTCAGACATATAATTCACCCCTCCACTTT. This gives the protein CASSGDRGQTYNSPLHF.

This clonotype was recorded many times. The rearrangement links TRBV20-1 to TRBJ1-1; D call uncertain. The CDR3 consists of 10 residues. The V gene's germline CDR1 is DFQATT and CDR2 SNEGSKA (reference sequence). CDR3 region: CSARDTEAFF. CDR3 nucleotide sequence: TGCAGCGCCCGGGACACTGAAGCTTTCTTT.

This clonotype showed up many times. V usage is TRBV2 and J usage is TRBJ1-4; D gene ambiguous. Trimming cost V 3 bases and J 6 bases, with 11 bases left between them. CDR3 length: 14 amino acids. Germline assignment: CDR1 SNHLY and CDR2 FYNNEI. CDR3 nucleotides: TGTGCCAGCAGTGATTGGGGAGTATATGAAAAACTGTTTTTT. Its translation is CASSDWGVYEKLFF.

The chain carries TRBV7-9 and TRBJ2-5, with 10 bases lining up with TRBD1. Unmatched junction bases numbered 5, after V lost 5 bases and J lost 2 bases. The CDR3 runs 15 residues. CDR1 and CDR2 from the germline V gene are SEHNR and FQNEAQ (reference sequence). CDR3 region: CASSARDRGQETQYF. The CDR3 coding sequence is TGTGCCAGCAGCGCCAGGGACAGGGGACAAGAGACCCAGTACTTC.

This clonotype was seen a few times. This chain uses TRBV9 with TRBJ1-1; TRBD1 matches at 8 bases. Germline lookup yields CDR1 SGDLS and CDR2 YYNGEE. The V and J ends lost 3 bases and 7 bases, in that order; junction bases with no gene match: 11. CDR3 length: 15 residues. The CDR3: CASSATGGEEFEAFF. The CDR3 bases are TGTGCCAGCAGCGCAACAGGGGGAGAAGAGTTTGAAGCTTTCTTT.

V usage is TRBV7-9 and J usage is TRBJ2-2; possible D gene TRBD1, 5 bases. CDR1 is SEHNR and CDR2 is FQNEAQ in the germline V gene (reference sequence). V gave up 3 bases and J gave up 2 bases, with 16 bases separating them. This CDR3 has 17 amino acids. The CDR3 loop reads CASSLDKNALNTGELFF. The CDR3 coding sequence is TGTGCCAGCAGCTTGGACAAAAACGCCTTAAACACCGGGGAGCTGTTTTTT.

This clonotype was recorded at least ten times. The chain employs TRBV7-9 and TRBJ1-1; tentative D call: TRBD1 (6 bases). The germline CDR1 and CDR2 sequences are SEHNR and FQNEAQ (reference sequence). Trimming pared 5 bases from V and 5 bases from J, leaving 15 bases between. This CDR3 is 14 amino acids long. CDR3 protein: CASSPETGRTEAFF. CDR3 bases: TGTGCCAGCAGCCCAGAAACAGGGAGGACTGAAGCTTTCTTT. Together with reference TRBV7-9 and TRBJ1-1, the CDR3 gives the full variable domain: DTGVSQNPRHKITKRGQNVTFRCDPISEHNRLYWYRQTLGQGPEFLTYFQNEAQLEKSRLLSDRFSAERPKGSFSTLEIQRTEQGDSAMYLCASSPETGRTEAFFGQGTRLTVV.

This clonotype was seen at least ten times. CDR3 loop: CASSLTEKMGYTF. For the CDR3, the DNA is TGTGCCAGCAGCTTAACAGAGAAGATGGGCTACACCTTC. The rearrangement joins TRBV13 to TRBJ1-2; no definite D call. Between the trimmed V and J ends, which lost 2 bases and 8 bases, there was a span of 12 bases. The CDR3 contains 13 residues. Germline CDR1 is PRHDT and CDR2 is FYEKMQ (reference sequence).

Only one count was recorded for this clonotype. A clone one base away is much larger, so this may be a read error. The chain carries TRBV2 and TRBJ1-5; a weak D match, TRBD1 (5 bases). The CDR3 has 15 residues. Germline loops: CDR1 SNHLY, CDR2 FYNNEI. V was shortened by 6 bases and J by 3 bases, with 15 bases between the two germline ends. The CDR3 DNA follows: TGTGCCAGCAGGCGACAGAGGCCCTCCAATCAGCCCCAGCATTTT. This gives the protein CASRRQRPSNQPQHF.

This chain connects TRBV6-6 to TRBJ2-6, with a possible D match to TRBD1 (6 bases). Trimming pared 5 bases from V and 2 bases from J, leaving 19 bases between. The CDR3 is made up of 18 amino acids. Germline assignment: CDR1 MNHNY and CDR2 SVGAGI (reference sequence). CDR3 sequence: CASSENRASYAGANVLTF. As DNA, the CDR3 is TGTGCCAGCAGTGAAAACAGGGCATCGTATGCTGGGGCCAACGTCCTGACTTTC.

V is TRBV2 and J is TRBJ1-1; D ambiguous. The CDR3 spans 13 residues. The germline V gene has CDR1 SNHLY and CDR2 FYNNEI. The V end lost 5 bases, the J end lost 1 base, and 8 bases lay between the germline ends. The CDR3 loop is CASSIGPNTEAFF. In DNA form, the CDR3 reads TGTGCCAGCAGTATAGGACCGAACACTGAAGCTTTCTTT.

The V call is TRBV10-3, the J call TRBJ1-5; D is uncertain. CDR1 and CDR2 from the germline V gene are ENHRY and SYGVKD. With 10 bases removed from V and 0 bases from J, the gap between germline ends came to 13 bases. This CDR3 has 14 residues. For the CDR3, the DNA is TGTGCCAGCAGCCAGGCCAATAGCAATCAGCCCCAGCATTTT. Protein product: CASSQANSNQPQHF.

Comments on this clonotype: A much larger clone sits a single nucleotide away, making a read error possible. The V call is TRBV16, the J call TRBJ2-7; D is uncertain. Deletions cut 1 base from V and 6 bases from J, with 13 bases between. This CDR3 contains 14 residues. CDR1 is KGHSY and CDR2 is FQNENV in the germline V gene. The CDR3 DNA is TGTGCCAGCAGCCAATACAATGTGAGGAGCGAGCAGTACTTC. It codes for CASSQYNVRSEQYF. Using reference TRBV16 and TRBJ2-7 for the parts outside the CDR3, the full variable domain is GEEVAQTPKHLVRGEGQKAKLYCAPIKGHSYVFWYQQVLKNEFKFLISFQNENVFDETGMPKERFSAKCLPNSPCSLEIQATKLEDSAVYFCASSQYNVRSEQYFGPGTRLTVT.

The J gene is TRBJ2-2, the V gene TRBV20-1, with a tentative D call TRBD1 (6 bases). CDR1 and CDR2 from the germline V gene are DFQATT and SNEGSKA (reference sequence). Between the trimmed V and J ends, which lost 3 bases and 4 bases, there was a span of 21 bases. The CDR3 is 17 residues long. The CDR3 sequence is CSASRQGLTLRTGELFF. CDR3 in DNA: TGCAGTGCTAGTCGCCAGGGGCTTACTCTTCGCACCGGGGAGCTGTTTTTT.

J is TRBJ2-1 and V is TRBV7-2; D unclear. This CDR3 spans 12 amino acids. Trimming took 3 bases from V and 12 from J, leaving 12 bases between them. The germline CDR1 and CDR2 sequences are SGHTA and FQGNSA. DNA for the CDR3: TGTGCCAGCAGCTTCTCTGACGGGCTGCAGTTCTTC. This sequence encodes CASSFSDGLQFF. The whole variable domain, filled in from reference TRBV7-2 and TRBJ2-1, reads GAGVSQSPSNKVTEKGKDVELRCDPISGHTALYWYRQSLGQGLEFLIYFQGNSAPDKSGLPSDRFSAERTGGSVSTLTIQRTQQEDSAVYLCASSFSDGLQFFGPGTRLTVL.

The rearrangement joins TRBV19 to TRBJ1-2; D call uncertain. Germline V gene data show CDR1 as LNHDA and CDR2 as SQIVND (reference sequence). The ends were cut back, 5 bases at V and 8 bases at J, with 12 bases in the middle. This CDR3 is built from 12 residues. For the CDR3, the DNA is TGTGCCAGTAGTGGACCCAAGGGCGGCTACACCTTC. Protein sequence: CASSGPKGGYTF.